Each of the 25 T cell receptor beta chains below was sequenced from the same sample in a study of OX40 agonist ivuxolimab in advanced cancers. Data came from immunoSEQ multiplex PCR; TCRdb stores just in-frame clones and leaves some out. The sample carries over 55,000 clones, roughly 89% recorded once. The source material was CD4+ or CD8+ T cells sorted from blood, sampled in a trial of the OX40 agonist ivuxolimab. Receptors originate from an adult with an advanced solid tumor such as melanoma, head and neck, liver or kidney cancer.

This clone was observed once. The chain uses TRBV5-6 and TRBJ2-3; 10 nucleotides agree with TRBD2. Losses at the gene ends were 4 bases for V and 3 bases for J; bases not matched to a gene: 5. The CDR3 has 15 residues. Germline CDR1 is SGHDT and CDR2 is YYEEEE. CDR3 in DNA: TGTGCCAGCAGCCCCCAGACTAGCGGGACAGATACGCAGTATTTT. Amino acid sequence: CASSPQTSGTDTQYF.

This clone has more than one count but fewer than ten. The chain has TRBV15 and TRBJ2-1; TRBD2 aligns across 10 bases. The length of the CDR3 is 15 residues. V was clipped by 4 bases and J by 6 bases; unmatched bases: 6. The V gene's germline CDR1 is LNHNV and CDR2 YYDKDF (reference sequence). CDR3 loop: CATSTPAGGSNEQFF. CDR3 DNA sequence: TGTGCCACCAGCACGCCAGCGGGGGGGAGCAATGAGCAGTTCTTC.

Here the CDR3 reads CASSTGFGGYTF. The CDR3 region has the DNA TGTGCCAGCAGTACAGGGTTCGGAGGCTACACCTTC. The J gene is TRBJ1-2, the V gene TRBV6-4; weak D call: TRBD1 (6 bases). This CDR3 contains 12 residues. Trimming shortened V by 5 bases and J by 8 bases, and 12 bases separated the two germline ends. From germline, CDR1 is MRHNA and CDR2 SNTAGT.

The chain employs TRBV10-3 and TRBJ1-6; D remains ambiguous. The CDR3 totals 15 residues. CDR1 ENHRY and CDR2 SYGVKD come from the germline V gene. Trimming stripped 0 bases from V and 8 bases from J, with 11 bases between. The CDR3 DNA reads as TGTGCCATCAGTGAGTCCTACAGTACCGATTCACCCCTCCACTTT. The encoded protein is CAISESYSTDSPLHF.

This rearrangement joins TRBV18 to TRBJ2-2; weak D call: TRBD2 (5 bases). CDR1 is KGHSH and CDR2 is LQKENI in the germline V gene. The CDR3 runs 15 residues. Trimming pared 6 bases from V and 2 bases from J, leaving 13 bases between. The CDR3 spells CASSPGNSNTGELFF. The CDR3 DNA reads as TGTGCCAGCTCCCCCGGGAACTCCAACACCGGGGAGCTGTTTTTT.

The gene calls are TRBV6-6 and TRBJ1-2; TRBD1 might be the D (6 bases). The CDR3 extends over 12 amino acids. Trimming stripped 4 bases from V and 8 bases from J, with 11 bases between. CDR1 is MNHNY, CDR2 SVGAGI, per germline (reference sequence). The CDR3 reads CASSLTGSGYTF. CDR3 bases: TGTGCCAGCAGTTTAACAGGGAGCGGCTACACCTTC.

V is TRBV7-2 and J is TRBJ1-6, with TRBD1 matching over 7 bases. Germline V lookup: CDR1 SGHTA, CDR2 FQGNSA. V shed 5 bases, J shed 7 bases, and the junction held 8 bases outside the gene matches. The CDR3 totals 15 residues. CDR3 nucleotide sequence: TGTGCCAGCAGCCAGCGACAGGGTGCCAATTCACCCCTCCACTTT. As protein: CASSQRQGANSPLHF.

The rearrangement uses TRBV4-1 and TRBJ2-3; 9 bases line up with TRBD2. Trimming took 3 bases from V and 0 from J; bases not matched to a gene: 7. Per the germline V gene, CDR1 is MGHRA and CDR2 is YSYEKL. The CDR3 covers 17 residues. This CDR3 is CASSHAASGVSTDTQYF. The CDR3 DNA follows: TGCGCCAGCAGCCACGCGGCTAGCGGGGTTAGCACAGATACGCAGTATTTT.

The chain carries TRBV6-1 and TRBJ2-4; D is unclear. The ends were cut back, 8 bases at V and 7 bases at J, with 18 bases in the middle. The germline V gene has CDR1 MNHNS and CDR2 SASEGT. The CDR3 is 14 amino acids. The CDR3 protein is CASRMPAAANIQYF. The CDR3 DNA is TGTGCCAGCCGCATGCCTGCGGCAGCCAACATTCAGTACTTC.

V is TRBV15 and J is TRBJ1-2; D remains unclear. Trimming pared 1 base from V and 8 bases from J, leaving 14 bases between. Germline CDR1 LNHNV, CDR2 YYDKDF (reference sequence). The length of the CDR3 is 14 residues. CDR3 sequence (DNA): TGTGCCACCAGCAGAGGGCCGGGAGGGTCCGGCTACACCTTC. Residues: CATSRGPGGSGYTF.

The V and J genes are TRBV29-1 and TRBJ2-2; D is unresolved. CDR1 SQVTM and CDR2 ANQGSEA come from the germline V gene. The CDR3 runs 14 residues. V shed 4 bases and J shed 1 base, with 10 bases lying between them. CDR3 protein: CSVVGRQNTGELFF. The CDR3 DNA is TGCAGCGTTGTAGGCAGGCAGAACACCGGGGAGCTGTTTTTT.

V usage is TRBV5-6 and J usage is TRBJ2-7; D assignment may be TRBD1 or TRBD2 (5 bases each). Trimming left V 0 bases short and J 9 bases short, with 19 bases between. Germline CDR1 reads SGHDT; CDR2 reads YYEEEE. The CDR3 is 15 residues long. The CDR3 DNA sequence: TGTGCCAGCAGCTTGGGATACACCGGGGCCCTCGGGCAGTACTTC. Its translation is CASSLGYTGALGQYF.

This clone was detected once. The rearrangement uses TRBV7-2 and TRBJ2-4; D is ambiguous. The CDR3 consists of 15 residues. Germline CDR1 and CDR2: SGHTA and FQGNSA. With 1 base removed from V and 0 bases from J, the gap between germline ends came to 7 bases. The CDR3 nucleotides are TGTGCCAGCAGCTTAGATACTCTAGCCAAAAACATTCAGTACTTC. The encoded protein is CASSLDTLAKNIQYF.

This clone is a singleton in its sample. The chain combines TRBV25-1 with TRBJ1-2; the D gene is possibly TRBD1 (5 bases). The CDR3 length is 16 residues. V was clipped by 1 base and J by 0 bases, with 12 bases between them. Germline CDR1 is MGHDK and CDR2 is SYGVNS. The DNA of the CDR3 is TGTGCCAGCAGTGAATTGGGGCAGGGAGCTAACTATGGCTACACCTTC. It specifies CASSELGQGANYGYTF.

The chain joins TRBV4-1 to TRBJ2-3, with 7 bases matching TRBD1. The CDR3 contains 16 residues. Germline V gene data show CDR1 as MGHRA and CDR2 as YSYEKL. V gave up 4 bases and J gave up 0 bases; unmatched junction bases: 7. CDR3 DNA sequence: TGCGCCAGCAGCCTCGGACAGGTGACTAGCACAGATACGCAGTATTTT. This translates into CASSLGQVTSTDTQYF.

The sample holds a few counts of this clone. The CDR3 DNA follows: TGTGCCAGCAGTGCCCCCGGACAGGGGCTTGGCTACACCTTC. Translating gives CASSAPGQGLGYTF. The chain uses TRBV2 and TRBJ1-2; 9 bases are a match to TRBD1. There are 14 residues in the CDR3. The germline gives CDR1 SNHLY, CDR2 FYNNEI. V trimming: 4 bases; J trimming: 7 bases; junction bases outside the gene matches: 7.

The chain recombines TRBV7-3 with TRBJ2-5; either TRBD1 or TRBD2 may supply D (6 bases each). The CDR3 has 13 amino acids. Germline V gene sequence: CDR1 SGHTA, CDR2 FQGTGA. V was clipped by 5 bases and J by 1 base, with 8 bases between them. The CDR3 bases are TGTGCCAGCAGCGGGGGGCCCCAAGAGACCCAGTACTTC. Translation: CASSGGPQETQYF.

This clone showed up just a few times. The chain recombines TRBV5-1 with TRBJ2-7; D may be TRBD2 (6 bases). Germline lookup yields CDR1 SGHRS and CDR2 YFSETQ. Trimming left V 4 bases short and J 1 base short, with 15 bases between. CDR3 length: 15 amino acids. The CDR3 nucleotides read TGCGCCAGCAGCCCTAGCCTGGGGGGTTCCTACGAGCAGTACTTC. It encodes CASSPSLGGSYEQYF.

The V call is TRBV5-1, the J call TRBJ2-1; TRBD1 matches 7 bases. The CDR3 is made up of 14 amino acids. CDR1 is SGHRS and CDR2 is YFSETQ in the germline V gene. The J segment lost 5 bases and the V segment lost 7 bases, leaving 9 bases of the junction unmatched. In nucleotides, the CDR3 is TGCGCCAGCGGTGAGGGGGCGGTCGACAATGAGCAGTTCTTC. Translation: CASGEGAVDNEQFF.

The chain carries TRBV4-2 and TRBJ1-2; a possible D gene is TRBD1 (6 bases). The CDR3 is 15 amino acids. Trimming shortened V by 5 bases and J by 4 bases, and 17 bases separated the two germline ends. Germline CDR1 reads LGHNA; CDR2 reads YNFKEQ. CDR3 coding DNA: TGTGCCAGCAGCTCCAAGAACCGACAGGTCTATGGCTACACCTTC. Translation: CASSSKNRQVYGYTF.

This clone was counted only a few times. The rearrangement joins TRBV7-3 to TRBJ1-1; 8 bases are shared with TRBD1. The CDR3 consists of 14 residues. Germline V CDR1 and CDR2: SGHTA, FQGTGA. The junction had 6 bases not matched to a gene; V was cut back by 5 bases and J by 4 bases. CDR3 sequence reads: CASSGQGPGTEAFF. The CDR3, as DNA: TGTGCCAGCAGCGGACAGGGACCTGGCACTGAAGCTTTCTTT.

V is TRBV30 and J is TRBJ2-3; D is unresolved. V was clipped by 2 bases and J by 0 bases, with 9 bases between them. This CDR3 spans 14 amino acids. Germline-derived CDR1 and CDR2 are GTSNPN and SVGIG (reference sequence). The CDR3, as DNA: TGTGCCTGGAGTATCCCCCAAAGCACAGATACGCAGTATTTT. Protein: CAWSIPQSTDTQYF.

As DNA, the CDR3 is TGCGCCAGCAGCCACGACAGGGTCCCCTCTGGGGCCAACGTCCTGACTTTC. This gives the protein CASSHDRVPSGANVLTF. This sequence joins TRBV4-3 and TRBJ2-6; TRBD1 matches 7 bases. V lost 3 bases, J lost 0 bases, and 5 bases stayed unmatched. CDR3 length equals 17 residues. Looked up from germline, CDR1 is LGHNA and CDR2 is YSLEER.

The genes are TRBV7-8 and TRBJ2-4, with D unresolved. The V end was cut by 5 bases, the J end by 11 bases, with 16 bases between. This CDR3 spans 13 amino acids. Germline V lookup: CDR1 SGHVS, CDR2 FQNEAQ. This CDR3 is CASSPDLSRVQYF. CDR3 bases: TGTGCCAGCAGCCCTGACCTCTCACGGGTTCAGTACTTC.

The J gene is TRBJ2-1, the V gene TRBV19, with a possible D match to TRBD1 (6 bases). Germline values: CDR1 LNHDA, CDR2 SQIVND (reference sequence). This CDR3 has 13 amino acids. Deletions cut 7 bases from V and 9 bases from J, with 16 bases between. CDR3 in amino acids: CASTPQGFAEQFF. CDR3 DNA: TGTGCCAGTACCCCACAGGGATTTGCTGAGCAGTTCTTC.